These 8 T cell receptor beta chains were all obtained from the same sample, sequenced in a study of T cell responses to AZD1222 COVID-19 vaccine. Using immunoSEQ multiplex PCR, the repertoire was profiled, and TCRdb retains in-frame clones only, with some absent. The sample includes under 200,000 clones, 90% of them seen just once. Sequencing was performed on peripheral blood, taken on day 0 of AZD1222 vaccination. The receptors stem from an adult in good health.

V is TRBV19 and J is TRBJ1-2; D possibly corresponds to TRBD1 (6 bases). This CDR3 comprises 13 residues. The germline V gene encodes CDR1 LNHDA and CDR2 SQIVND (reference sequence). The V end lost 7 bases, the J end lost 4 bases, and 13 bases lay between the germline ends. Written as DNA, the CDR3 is TGTGCCAGTACCCCAGGGGACGTCTATGGCTACACCTTC. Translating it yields CASTPGDVYGYTF.

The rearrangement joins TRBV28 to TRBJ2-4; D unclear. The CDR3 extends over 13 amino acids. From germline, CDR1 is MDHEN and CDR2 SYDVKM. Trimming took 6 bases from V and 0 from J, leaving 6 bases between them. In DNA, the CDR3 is TGTGCCAGCAGCCAAAGAGCCAAAAACATTCAGTACTTC. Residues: CASSQRAKNIQYF.

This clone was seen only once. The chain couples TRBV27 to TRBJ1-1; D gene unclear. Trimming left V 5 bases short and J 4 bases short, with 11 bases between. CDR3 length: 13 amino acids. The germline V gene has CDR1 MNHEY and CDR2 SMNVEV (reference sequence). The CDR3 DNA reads TGTGCCAGCAGTCAAGCGACTGGCACTGAAGCTTTCTTT. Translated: CASSQATGTEAFF.

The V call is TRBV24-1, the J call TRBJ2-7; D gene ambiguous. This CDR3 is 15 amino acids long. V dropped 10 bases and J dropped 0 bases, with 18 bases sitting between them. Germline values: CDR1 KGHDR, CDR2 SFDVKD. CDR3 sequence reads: CATATGPPPSYEQYF. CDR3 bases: TGTGCCACAGCGACCGGGCCCCCTCCCTCCTACGAGCAGTACTTC.

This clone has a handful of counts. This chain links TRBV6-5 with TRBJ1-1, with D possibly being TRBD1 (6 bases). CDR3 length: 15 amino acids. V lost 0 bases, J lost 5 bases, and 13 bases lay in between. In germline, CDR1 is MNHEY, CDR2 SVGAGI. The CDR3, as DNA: TGTGCCAGCAGTTACTCTACCCAGGGGCGGACTGAAGCTTTCTTT. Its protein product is CASSYSTQGRTEAFF.

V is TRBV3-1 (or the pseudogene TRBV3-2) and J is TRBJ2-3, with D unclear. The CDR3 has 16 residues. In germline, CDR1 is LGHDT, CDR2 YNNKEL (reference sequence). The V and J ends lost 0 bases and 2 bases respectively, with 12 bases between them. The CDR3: CASSQDLIGPTDTQYF. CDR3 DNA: TGTGCCAGCAGCCAAGATTTGATCGGACCCACAGATACGCAGTATTTT.

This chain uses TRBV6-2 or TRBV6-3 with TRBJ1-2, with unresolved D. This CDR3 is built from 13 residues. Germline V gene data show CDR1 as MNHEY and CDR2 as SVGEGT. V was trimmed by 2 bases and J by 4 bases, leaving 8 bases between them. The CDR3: CASSYGQIYGYTF. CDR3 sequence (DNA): TGTGCCAGCAGTTACGGTCAGATCTATGGCTACACCTTC.

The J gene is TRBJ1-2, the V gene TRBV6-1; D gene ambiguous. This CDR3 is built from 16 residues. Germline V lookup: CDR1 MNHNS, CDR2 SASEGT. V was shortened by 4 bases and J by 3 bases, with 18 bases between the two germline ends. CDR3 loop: CASSGPRAGQYYGYTF. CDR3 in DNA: TGTGCCAGCAGTGGCCCCCGGGCCGGTCAATACTATGGCTACACCTTC.